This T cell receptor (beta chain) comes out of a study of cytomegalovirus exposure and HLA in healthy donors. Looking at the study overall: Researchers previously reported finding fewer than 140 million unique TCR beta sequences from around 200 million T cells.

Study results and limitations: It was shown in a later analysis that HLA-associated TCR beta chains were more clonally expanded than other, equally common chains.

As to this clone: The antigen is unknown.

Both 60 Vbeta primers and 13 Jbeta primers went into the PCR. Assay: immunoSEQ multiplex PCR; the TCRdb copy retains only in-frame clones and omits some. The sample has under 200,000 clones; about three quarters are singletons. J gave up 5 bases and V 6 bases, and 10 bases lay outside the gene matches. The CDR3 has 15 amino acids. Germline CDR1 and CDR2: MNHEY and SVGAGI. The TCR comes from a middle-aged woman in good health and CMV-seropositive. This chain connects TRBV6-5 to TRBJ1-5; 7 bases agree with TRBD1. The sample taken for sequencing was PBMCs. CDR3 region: CASSPLNRGDQPQHF. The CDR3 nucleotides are TGTGCCAGCAGCCCACTCAACAGGGGCGATCAGCCCCAGCATTTT.